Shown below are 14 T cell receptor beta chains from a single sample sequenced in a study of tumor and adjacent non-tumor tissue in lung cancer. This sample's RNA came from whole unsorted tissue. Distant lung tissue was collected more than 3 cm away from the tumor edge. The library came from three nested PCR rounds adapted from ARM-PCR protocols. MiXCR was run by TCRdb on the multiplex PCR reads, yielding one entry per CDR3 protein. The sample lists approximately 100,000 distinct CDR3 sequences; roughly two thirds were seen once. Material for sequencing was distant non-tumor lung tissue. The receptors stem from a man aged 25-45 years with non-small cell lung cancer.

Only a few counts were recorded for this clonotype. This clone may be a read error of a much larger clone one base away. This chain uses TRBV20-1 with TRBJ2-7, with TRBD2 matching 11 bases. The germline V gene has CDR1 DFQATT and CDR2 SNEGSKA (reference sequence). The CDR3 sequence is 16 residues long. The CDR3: CNARPRTSGSSYEQYF. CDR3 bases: TGCAATGCTAGGCCCCGAACTAGCGGGAGTAGCTACGAGCAGTACTTC.

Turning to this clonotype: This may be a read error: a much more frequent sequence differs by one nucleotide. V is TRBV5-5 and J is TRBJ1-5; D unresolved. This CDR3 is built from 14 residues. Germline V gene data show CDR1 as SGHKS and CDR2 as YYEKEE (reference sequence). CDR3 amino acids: CTSSLGSPDQPQHF. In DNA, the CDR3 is TGTACCAGCAGCTTGGGCTCCCCAGATCAGCCCCAGCATTTT.

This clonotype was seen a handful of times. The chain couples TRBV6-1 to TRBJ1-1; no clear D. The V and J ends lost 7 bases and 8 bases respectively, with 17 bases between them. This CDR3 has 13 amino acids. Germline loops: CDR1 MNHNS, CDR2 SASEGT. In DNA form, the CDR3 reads TGTGCCAGCACTTTCGCACGTGATACCGAAGCTTTCTTT. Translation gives CASTFARDTEAFF.

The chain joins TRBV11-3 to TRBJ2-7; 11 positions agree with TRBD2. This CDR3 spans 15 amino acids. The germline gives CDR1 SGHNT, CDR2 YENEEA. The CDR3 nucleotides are TGTGGCAGTAGCATCCGGACTAGCGGGTCGCTACGGCAGTACTTC. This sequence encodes CGSSIRTSGSLRQYF.

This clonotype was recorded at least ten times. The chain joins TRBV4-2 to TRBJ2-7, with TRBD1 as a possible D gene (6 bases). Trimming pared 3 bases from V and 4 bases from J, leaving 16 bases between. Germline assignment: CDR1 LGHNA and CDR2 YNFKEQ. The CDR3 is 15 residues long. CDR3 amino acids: CASSQGANAVYEQYF. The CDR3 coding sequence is TGTGCCAGCAGCCAGGGGGCTAATGCTGTTTACGAGCAGTACTTC.

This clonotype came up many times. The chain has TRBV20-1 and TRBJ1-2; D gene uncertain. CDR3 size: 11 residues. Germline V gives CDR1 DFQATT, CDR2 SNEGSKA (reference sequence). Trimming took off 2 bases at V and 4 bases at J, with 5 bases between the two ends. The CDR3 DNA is TGCAGTGCTAGATGGAGCTATGGCTACACCTTC. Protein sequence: CSARWSYGYTF.

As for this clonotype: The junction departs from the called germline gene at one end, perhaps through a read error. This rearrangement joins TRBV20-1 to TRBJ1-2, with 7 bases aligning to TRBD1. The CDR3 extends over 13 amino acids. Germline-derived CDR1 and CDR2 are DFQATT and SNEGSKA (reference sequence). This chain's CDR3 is CTARDPGQDGYTF. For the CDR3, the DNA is TGCACTGCTAGAGATCCCGGACAGGATGGCTACACTTTC.

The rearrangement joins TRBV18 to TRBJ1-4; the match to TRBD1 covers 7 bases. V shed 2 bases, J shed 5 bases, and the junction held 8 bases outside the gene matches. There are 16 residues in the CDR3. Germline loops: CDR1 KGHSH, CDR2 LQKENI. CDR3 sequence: CASSPMPGQRNEKLFF. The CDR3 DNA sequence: TGTGCCAGCTCACCAATGCCGGGACAGAGAAATGAAAAACTGTTTTTT.

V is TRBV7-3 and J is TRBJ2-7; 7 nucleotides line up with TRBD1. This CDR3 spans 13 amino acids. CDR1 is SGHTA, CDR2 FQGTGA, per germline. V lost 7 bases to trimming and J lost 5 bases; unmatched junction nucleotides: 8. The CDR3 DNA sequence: TGTGCCAGCATACAGGGGTTTGGGAACGAGCAGTACTTC. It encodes CASIQGFGNEQYF.

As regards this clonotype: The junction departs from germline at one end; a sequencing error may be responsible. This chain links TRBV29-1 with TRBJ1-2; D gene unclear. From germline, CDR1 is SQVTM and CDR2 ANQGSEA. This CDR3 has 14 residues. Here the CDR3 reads CSVEDPQRRGGYTF. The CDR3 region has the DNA TGTAGTGTTGAGGATCCACAGAGGAGAGGGGGCTACACCTTC.

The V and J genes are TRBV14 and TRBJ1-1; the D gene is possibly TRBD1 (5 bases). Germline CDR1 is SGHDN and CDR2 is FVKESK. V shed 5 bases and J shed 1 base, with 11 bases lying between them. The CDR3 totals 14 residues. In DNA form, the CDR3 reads TGTGCCAGCAGCAAACAGGCGTCGAACACTGAAGCTTTCTTT. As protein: CASSKQASNTEAFF.

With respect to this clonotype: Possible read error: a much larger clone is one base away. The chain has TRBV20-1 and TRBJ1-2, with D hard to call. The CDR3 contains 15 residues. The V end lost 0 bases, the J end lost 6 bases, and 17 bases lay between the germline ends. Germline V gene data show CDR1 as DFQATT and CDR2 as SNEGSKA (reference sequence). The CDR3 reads CSARDTVGTLNGYTF. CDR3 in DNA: TGCAGTGCTAGAGATACGGTTGGCACCTTGAATGGCTACACCTTC.

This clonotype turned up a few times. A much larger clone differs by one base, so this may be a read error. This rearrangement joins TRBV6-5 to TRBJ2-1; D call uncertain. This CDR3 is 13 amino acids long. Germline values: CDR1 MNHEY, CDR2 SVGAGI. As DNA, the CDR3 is TGTACCAGCAGTCTAGGACGACTCAATGAGCAGTTCTTC. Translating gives CTSSLGRLNEQFF.

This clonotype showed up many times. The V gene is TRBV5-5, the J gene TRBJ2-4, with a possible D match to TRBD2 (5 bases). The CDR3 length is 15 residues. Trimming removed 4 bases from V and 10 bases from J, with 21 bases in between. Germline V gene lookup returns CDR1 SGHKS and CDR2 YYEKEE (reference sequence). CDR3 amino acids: CASSPGGSIGWIQYF. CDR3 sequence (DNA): TGTGCCAGCAGCCCTGGAGGTAGTATAGGGTGGATTCAGTACTTC. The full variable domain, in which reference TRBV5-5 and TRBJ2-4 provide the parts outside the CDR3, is DAGVTQSPTHLIKTRGQQVTLRCSPISGHKSVSWYQQVLGQGPQFIFQYYEKEERGRGNFPDRFSARQFPNYSSELNVNALLLGDSALYLCASSPGGSIGWIQYFGAGTRLSVL.